A selection of T cell receptor beta chains follows, all from one sample in a study of T cells in tumors after PD-1 blockade. The data were produced by immunoSEQ multiplex PCR, yet TCRdb's version contains in-frame clones alone and is incomplete. The sample lists roughly 48,000 clones, 81% seen once, with 4% to 4.5% in the top ten. The starting material was PBMCs, obtained before anti-PD-1 treatment. The receptors shown here come from a human donor with basal cell carcinoma. CDR3s include the opening cysteine and the closing phenylalanine or tryptophan. The order of the fields is clone size, D gene, J gene, V gene, CDR3 length, CDR3 DNA, CDR3 protein. D genes are given only for firm matches. The size of a clone is reported for some rows only, either as once, few or many, or as a class for expanded clones.

clone size: NA
D gene: NA
J gene: TRBJ1-4
V gene: TRBV18
CDR3 length: 14
CDR3 DNA: TGTGCCAGCTCACCACAGGGGGTGGGTGAAAAACTGTTTTTT
CDR3 protein: CASSPQGVGEKLFF

clone size: NA
D gene: NA
J gene: TRBJ1-6
V gene: TRBV23-1
CDR3 length: 14
CDR3 DNA: TGCGCCAGCAGTCCACTCCCCCGGGACTCACCCCTCCACTTT
CDR3 protein: CASSPLPRDSPLHF

clone size: NA
D gene: NA
J gene: TRBJ1-3
V gene: TRBV7-9
CDR3 length: 13
CDR3 DNA: TGTGCCAGCTCCTGGACGGCTGGAAACACCATATATTTT
CDR3 protein: CASSWTAGNTIYF

clone size: few
D gene: NA
J gene: TRBJ1-5
V gene: TRBV5-1
CDR3 length: 18
CDR3 DNA: TGCGCCAGCAGCCTGATGGGAAGTAGCAGGGGTAGCAATCAGCCCCAGCATTTT
CDR3 protein: CASSLMGSSRGSNQPQHF

clone size: NA
D gene: TRBD1
J gene: TRBJ2-7
V gene: TRBV4-1
CDR3 length: 14
CDR3 DNA: TGCGCCAGCAGCCGACAGGGAGCGAATTACGAGCAGTACTTC
CDR3 protein: CASSRQGANYEQYF

clone size: NA
D gene: NA
J gene: TRBJ1-2
V gene: TRBV19
CDR3 length: 12
CDR3 DNA: TGTGCCAGTAGCTACACGTACTATGGCTACACCTTC
CDR3 protein: CASSYTYYGYTF

clone size: NA
D gene: TRBD2
J gene: TRBJ2-5
V gene: TRBV5-1
CDR3 length: 14
CDR3 DNA: TGCGCCGGCAGCTTGGGACTAGCGGGGGAGACCCAGTACTTC
CDR3 protein: CAGSLGLAGETQYF

clone size: NA
D gene: TRBD1
J gene: TRBJ1-1
V gene: TRBV5-1
CDR3 length: 18
CDR3 DNA: TGCGCCAGCAGCTTGGAACAGGGGAACGTGGAGCGGGTCACTGAAGCTTTCTTT
CDR3 protein: CASSLEQGNVERVTEAFF

clone size: NA
D gene: NA
J gene: TRBJ1-5
V gene: TRBV3-1/TRBV3-2
CDR3 length: 14
CDR3 DNA: TGTGCCAGCAGCCAAGATACAGGCAATCAGCCCCAGCATTTT
CDR3 protein: CASSQDTGNQPQHF

clone size: NA
D gene: TRBD2
J gene: TRBJ2-3
V gene: TRBV27
CDR3 length: 17
CDR3 DNA: TGTGCCAGCAGTGCCTCGAGCAGCGGGGGGGCCGTAGATACGCAGTATTTT
CDR3 protein: CASSASSSGGAVDTQYF

clone size: NA
D gene: NA
J gene: TRBJ1-1
V gene: TRBV29-1
CDR3 length: 10
CDR3 DNA: TGCAGCGTTGATCTGGGAGAAGCTTTCTTT
CDR3 protein: CSVDLGEAFF

clone size: NA
D gene: NA
J gene: TRBJ1-2
V gene: TRBV4-1
CDR3 length: 15
CDR3 DNA: TGCGCCAGCAGCCAAGCCCAGACAGGAGCCTATGGCTACACCTTC
CDR3 protein: CASSQAQTGAYGYTF